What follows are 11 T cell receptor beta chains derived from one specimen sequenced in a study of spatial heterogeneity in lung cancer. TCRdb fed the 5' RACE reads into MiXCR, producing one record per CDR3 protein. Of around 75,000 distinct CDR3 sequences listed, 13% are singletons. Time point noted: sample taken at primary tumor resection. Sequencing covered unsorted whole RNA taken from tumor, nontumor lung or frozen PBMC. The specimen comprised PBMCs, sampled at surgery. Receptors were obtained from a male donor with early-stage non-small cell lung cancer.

Here the CDR3 reads CASSPGRPNEKLFF. The CDR3 region has the DNA TGTGCCAGCAGCCCGGGACGCCCTAATGAAAAACTGTTTTTT. The chain recombines TRBV3-1 with TRBJ1-4; D perhaps matches TRBD1 (5 bases). Per germline, CDR1 LGHDT and CDR2 YNNKEL (reference sequence). The CDR3 has 14 residues. The V and J ends lost 4 bases and 3 bases respectively, with 9 bases between them.

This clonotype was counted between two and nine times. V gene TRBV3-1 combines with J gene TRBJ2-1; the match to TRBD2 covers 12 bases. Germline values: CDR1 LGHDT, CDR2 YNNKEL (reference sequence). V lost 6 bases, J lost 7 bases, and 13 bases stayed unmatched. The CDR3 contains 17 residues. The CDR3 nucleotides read TGTGCCAGCAGTCCTCCCGCTCTAGCGGGAGGGCGAAATGAGCAGTTCTTC. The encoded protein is CASSPPALAGGRNEQFF.

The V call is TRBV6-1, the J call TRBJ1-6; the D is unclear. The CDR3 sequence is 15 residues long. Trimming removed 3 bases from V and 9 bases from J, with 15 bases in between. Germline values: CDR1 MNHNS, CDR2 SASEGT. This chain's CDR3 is CASSDQPLGVSPLHF. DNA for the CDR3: TGTGCCAGCAGTGACCAACCCCTCGGAGTTTCACCCCTCCACTTT.

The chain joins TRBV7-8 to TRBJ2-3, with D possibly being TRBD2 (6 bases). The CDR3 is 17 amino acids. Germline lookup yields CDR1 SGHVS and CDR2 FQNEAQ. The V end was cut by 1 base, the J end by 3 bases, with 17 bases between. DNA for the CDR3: TGTGCCAGCAGCTTAGTCGCTAGCGTAATGTTTACAGATACGCAGTATTTT. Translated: CASSLVASVMFTDTQYF.

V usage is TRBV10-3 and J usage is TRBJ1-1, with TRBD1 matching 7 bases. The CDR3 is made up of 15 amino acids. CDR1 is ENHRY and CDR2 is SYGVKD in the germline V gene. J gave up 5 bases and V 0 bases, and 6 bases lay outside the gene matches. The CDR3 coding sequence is TGTGCCATCAGTGAGTCGACAGGGTCTTGGACTGAAGCTTTCTTT. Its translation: CAISESTGSWTEAFF.

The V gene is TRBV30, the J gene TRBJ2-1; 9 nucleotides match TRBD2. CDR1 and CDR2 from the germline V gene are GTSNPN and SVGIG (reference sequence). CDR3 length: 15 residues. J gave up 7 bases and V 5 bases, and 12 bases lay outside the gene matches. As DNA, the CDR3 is TGTGCCTGGGCAAATCCGGGACTAGCCAAGAATGAGCAGTTCTTC. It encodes CAWANPGLAKNEQFF.

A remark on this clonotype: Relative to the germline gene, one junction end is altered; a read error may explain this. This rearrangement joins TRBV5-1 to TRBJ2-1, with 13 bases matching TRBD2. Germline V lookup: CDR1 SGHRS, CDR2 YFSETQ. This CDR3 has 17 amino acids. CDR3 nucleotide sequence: TGCGCCACCAGCCCGGGACTAGCGGGGACCACCAACAATGAGCAGTTCTTC. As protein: CATSPGLAGTTNNEQFF. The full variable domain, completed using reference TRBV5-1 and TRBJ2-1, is KAGVTQTPRYLIKTRGQQVTLSCSPISGHRSVSWYQQTPGQGLQFLFEYFSETQRNKGNFPGRFSGRQFSNSRSEMNVSTLELGDSALYLCATSPGLAGTTNNEQFFGPGTRLTVL.

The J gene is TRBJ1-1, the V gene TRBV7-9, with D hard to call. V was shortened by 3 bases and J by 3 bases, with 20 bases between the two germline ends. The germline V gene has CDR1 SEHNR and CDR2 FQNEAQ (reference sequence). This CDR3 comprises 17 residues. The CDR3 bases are TGTGCCAGCAGCTTGTCAAGACTAAGGGATGGGTACACTGAAGCTTTCTTT. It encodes CASSLSRLRDGYTEAFF.

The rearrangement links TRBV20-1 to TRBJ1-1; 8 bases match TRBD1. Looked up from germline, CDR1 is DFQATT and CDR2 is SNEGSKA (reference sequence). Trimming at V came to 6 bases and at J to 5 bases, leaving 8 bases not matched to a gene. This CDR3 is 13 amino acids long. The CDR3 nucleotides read TGCAGTGCCTACGACAGGGGAAGAACTGAAGCTTTCTTT. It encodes CSAYDRGRTEAFF.

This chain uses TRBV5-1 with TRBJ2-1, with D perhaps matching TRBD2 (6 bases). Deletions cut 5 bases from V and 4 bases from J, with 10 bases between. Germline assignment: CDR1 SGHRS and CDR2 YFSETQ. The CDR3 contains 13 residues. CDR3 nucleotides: TGCGCCAGCAGAGAGCGGGCGTACAATGAGCAGTTCTTC. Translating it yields CASRERAYNEQFF.

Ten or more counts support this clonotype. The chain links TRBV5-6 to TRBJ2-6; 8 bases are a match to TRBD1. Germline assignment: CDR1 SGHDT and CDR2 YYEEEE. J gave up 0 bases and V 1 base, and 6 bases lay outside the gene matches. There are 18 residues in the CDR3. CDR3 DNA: TGTGCCAGCAGCTTGCCAGGGGGCTGGAGCTCTGGGGCCAACGTCCTGACTTTC. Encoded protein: CASSLPGGWSSGANVLTF.